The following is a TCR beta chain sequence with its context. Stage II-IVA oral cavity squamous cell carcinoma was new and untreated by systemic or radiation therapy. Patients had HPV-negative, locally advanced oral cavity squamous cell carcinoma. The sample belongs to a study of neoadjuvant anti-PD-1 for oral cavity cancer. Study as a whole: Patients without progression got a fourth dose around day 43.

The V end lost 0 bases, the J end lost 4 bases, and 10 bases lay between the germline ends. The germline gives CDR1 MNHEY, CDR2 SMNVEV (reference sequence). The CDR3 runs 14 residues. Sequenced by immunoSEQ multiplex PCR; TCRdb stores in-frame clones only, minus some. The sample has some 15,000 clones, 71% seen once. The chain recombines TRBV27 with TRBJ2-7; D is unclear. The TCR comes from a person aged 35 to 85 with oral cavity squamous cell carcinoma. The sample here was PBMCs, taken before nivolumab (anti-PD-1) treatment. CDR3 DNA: TGTGCCAGCAGTTTATCGGAGTCGCTTTACGAGCAGTACTTC. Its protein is CASSLSESLYEQYF.